One sample yielded the 24 T cell receptor beta chains listed below, sequenced in a study of early T cells in non-severe SARS-CoV-2 infection. TCRdb fed the 5' RACE reads into MiXCR, producing one record per CDR3 protein. In the table there are about 83,000 distinct CDR3 sequences, roughly an eighth of which are singletons. What was sequenced was whole blood. The receptors derive from an adult who was a healthcare worker with PCR-confirmed SARS-CoV-2 infection or an uninfected control (not recorded which).

The chain couples TRBV12-3 or TRBV12-4 to TRBJ2-2, with 10 bases identical to TRBD1. V was clipped by 5 bases and J by 0 bases; unmatched bases: 9. This CDR3 comprises 18 residues. This CDR3 is CASSPNRGQGANTGELFF. The CDR3 nucleotides are TGTGCCAGCAGTCCCAACCGAGGACAGGGGGCGAACACCGGGGAGCTGTTTTTT.

This clonotype was counted only a few times. The rearrangement joins TRBV9 to TRBJ2-2; a weak D match, TRBD2 (6 bases). The CDR3 spans 14 residues. Trimming left V 0 bases short and J 4 bases short, with 7 bases between. Germline V CDR1 and CDR2: SGDLS, YYNGEE. The CDR3 spells CASSVDGGTGELFF. CDR3 DNA: TGTGCCAGCAGCGTAGACGGGGGCACCGGGGAGCTGTTTTTT. The full variable domain, its missing parts supplied by reference TRBV9 and TRBJ2-2, is DSGVTQTPKHLITATGQRVTLRCSPRSGDLSVYWYQQSLDQGLQFLIQYYNGEERAKGNILERFSAQQFPDLHSELNLSSLELGDSALYFCASSVDGGTGELFFGEGSRLTVL.

This clonotype was seen repeatedly, ten times or more. This chain links TRBV12-3 or TRBV12-4 with TRBJ2-3; TRBD1 matches at 7 bases. The CDR3 has 17 residues. V shed 4 bases, J shed 4 bases, and the junction held 14 bases outside the gene matches. The CDR3, as DNA: TGTGCCAGCAGTTCACCAGGGCCCGACAGGGTGGCAGATACGCAGTATTTT. It is translated as CASSSPGPDRVADTQYF.

This clonotype was found a few times. CDR3 residues: CASSEALEGPNEQFF. CDR3 bases: TGTGCCAGCAGTGAAGCGCTTGAAGGGCCCAATGAGCAGTTCTTC. The rearrangement links TRBV6-1 to TRBJ2-1; no reliable D call. Germline V gene lookup returns CDR1 MNHNS and CDR2 SASEGT. V shed 0 bases and J shed 6 bases, with 12 bases lying between them. CDR3 size: 15 residues.

This clonotype was seen only a few times. The chain couples TRBV12-3 or TRBV12-4 to TRBJ1-1; no definite D call. Trimming removed 5 bases from V and 7 bases from J, with 14 bases in between. The CDR3 length is 13 residues. This chain's CDR3 is CASSLTGGSEAFF. The CDR3 bases are TGTGCCAGCAGTCTGACGGGAGGGAGTGAAGCTTTCTTT.

This clonotype occurred many times. The rearrangement joins TRBV18 to TRBJ1-5; tentative D call: TRBD1 (5 bases). The V gene lost 2 bases and the J gene lost 2 bases, with 10 bases spanning the gap. Germline loops: CDR1 KGHSH, CDR2 LQKENI. The CDR3 contains 15 residues. The CDR3 is CASSPEQGGNQPQHF. CDR3 DNA sequence: TGTGCCAGCTCACCAGAGCAGGGTGGCAATCAGCCCCAGCATTTT.

The V call is TRBV12-5, the J call TRBJ2-7, with D tentatively TRBD2 (6 bases). Per the germline V gene, CDR1 is LGHNT and CDR2 is FRNRAP. The V gene lost 4 bases and the J gene lost 6 bases, with 13 bases spanning the gap. This CDR3 is built from 13 residues. Written as DNA, the CDR3 is TGTGCTAGTGGTTCCTGGACCGGGAGCGAGCAGTACTTC. Protein sequence: CASGSWTGSEQYF.

In its sample, this clonotype was seen many times. This rearrangement joins TRBV7-2 to TRBJ1-1; tentative D call: TRBD1 (5 bases). CDR1 and CDR2 (germline): SGHTA, FQGNSA. CDR3 size: 14 residues. Trimming took 5 bases from V and 4 from J, leaving 14 bases between them. In DNA, the CDR3 is TGTGCCAGCAGCCCGGGACTTTTGGGCACTGAAGCTTTCTTT. Translated: CASSPGLLGTEAFF.

In its sample, this clonotype was seen a few times. V is TRBV6-5 and J is TRBJ2-1, with D tentatively TRBD1 or TRBD2 (6 bases each). This CDR3 is built from 17 residues. V was pared by 2 bases and J by 0 bases, with 14 bases between. CDR1 and CDR2 from the germline V gene are MNHEY and SVGAGI. CDR3 in amino acids: CASSYRGDYSSYNEQFF. CDR3 coding DNA: TGTGCCAGCAGTTACAGGGGGGATTACAGCTCCTACAATGAGCAGTTCTTC.

The table lists this clonotype with many counts. This chain uses TRBV27 with TRBJ2-1; weak D call: TRBD2 (5 bases). From germline, CDR1 is MNHEY and CDR2 SMNVEV (reference sequence). The ends were cut back, 0 bases at V and 3 bases at J, with 15 bases in the middle. CDR3 size: 17 residues. CDR3 protein: CASSLSNSPAGYNEQFF. CDR3 DNA sequence: TGTGCCAGCAGTTTATCCAACTCCCCGGCGGGCTACAATGAGCAGTTCTTC.

This clonotype was observed at least ten times. J is TRBJ1-2 and V is TRBV18; a weak D match, TRBD1 (5 bases). The CDR3 totals 14 residues. From germline, CDR1 is KGHSH and CDR2 LQKENI. V lost 4 bases to trimming and J lost 4 bases, with 13 bases between them. CDR3 residues: CASSLNPGFYGYTF. The CDR3 DNA reads as TGTGCCAGCTCACTTAATCCAGGGTTCTATGGCTACACCTTC. Full variable domain (remainder filled in from reference TRBV18 and TRBJ1-2): NAGVMQNPRHLVRRRGQEARLRCSPMKGHSHVYWYRQLPEEGLKFMVYLQKENIIDESGMPKERFSAEFPKEGPSILRIQQVVRGDSAAYFCASSLNPGFYGYTFGSGTRLTVV.

There are a few counts of this clonotype. This chain connects TRBV7-6 to TRBJ2-3, with D hard to call. The CDR3 totals 16 residues. The V and J ends lost 4 bases and 1 base respectively, with 15 bases between them. CDR1 is SGHVS, CDR2 FNYEAQ, per germline. In nucleotides, the CDR3 is TGTGCCAGCAGCTCTGGCCCCGATCCGGGCACAGATACGCAGTATTTT. Amino acids: CASSSGPDPGTDTQYF.

In its sample, this clonotype was seen many times. The rearrangement uses TRBV18 and TRBJ1-4, with D possibly matching TRBD1 (5 bases). The CDR3 is 13 amino acids. Germline values: CDR1 KGHSH, CDR2 LQKENI. The V end lost 4 bases, the J end lost 6 bases, and 9 bases lay between the germline ends. The CDR3 nucleotides read TGTGCCAGCTCACGAACGGGGGATGAAAAACTGTTTTTT. Translated: CASSRTGDEKLFF.

This clonotype was seen repeatedly, ten times or more. The chain recombines TRBV7-2 with TRBJ2-4; D is undetermined. The germline CDR1 and CDR2 sequences are SGHTA and FQGNSA. The CDR3 totals 13 residues. Trimming removed 9 bases from V and 3 bases from J, with 12 bases in between. The CDR3 protein is CARPLGFKNIQYF. For the CDR3, the DNA is TGTGCCAGACCTTTGGGGTTCAAAAACATTCAGTACTTC.

A few counts support this clonotype. The rearrangement uses TRBV20-1 and TRBJ2-1; 10 nucleotides match TRBD2. Germline V gene sequence: CDR1 DFQATT, CDR2 SNEGSKA (reference sequence). Trimming removed 3 bases from V and 5 bases from J; junction bases left unmatched: 4. The CDR3 extends over 14 amino acids. CDR3 nucleotide sequence: TGCAGTGCTAGGGGTCTAGCGGGGGACAATGAGCAGTTCTTC. This translates into CSARGLAGDNEQFF.

This clonotype was detected only a few times. The chain combines TRBV29-1 with TRBJ2-7, with D hard to call. CDR3 length: 11 residues. Germline loops: CDR1 SQVTM, CDR2 ANQGSEA. The V end was cut by 5 bases, the J end by 3 bases, with 8 bases between. Here the CDR3 reads CSVKVNYEQYF. CDR3 bases: TGCAGCGTTAAGGTGAACTACGAGCAGTACTTC.

The V call is TRBV30, the J call TRBJ2-7; TRBD2 matches at 7 bases. V was clipped by 3 bases and J by 7 bases; unmatched bases: 18. Germline assignment: CDR1 GTSNPN and CDR2 SVGIG (reference sequence). This CDR3 region has 16 residues. CDR3 region: CAWSLKTSKLAAEQYF. The CDR3 nucleotides read TGTGCCTGGAGCCTTAAAACCTCGAAGCTAGCGGCGGAGCAGTACTTC.

Ten or more counts support this clonotype. The chain carries TRBV7-2 and TRBJ2-2; possibly TRBD1 for D (5 bases). The V gene's germline CDR1 is SGHTA and CDR2 FQGNSA. Trimming took 3 bases from V and 5 from J, leaving 10 bases between them. The CDR3 is 14 residues long. For the CDR3, the DNA is TGTGCCAGCAGCTTCAGGGAAGGAACCGGGGAGCTGTTTTTT. It translates to CASSFREGTGELFF.

In its sample, this clonotype was seen a few times. The rearrangement uses TRBV9 and TRBJ1-2, with 9 bases fitting TRBD1. This CDR3 comprises 15 residues. Germline V CDR1 and CDR2: SGDLS, YYNGEE. The V and J ends lost 3 bases and 4 bases, in that order; junction bases with no gene match: 7. In DNA, the CDR3 is TGTGCCAGCAGCGCGCCACAGGGGGCCGCCTATGGCTACACCTTC. This sequence encodes CASSAPQGAAYGYTF.

The chain has TRBV20-1 and TRBJ2-7, with TRBD1 as a possible D gene (5 bases). Germline assignment: CDR1 DFQATT and CDR2 SNEGSKA (reference sequence). The CDR3 spans 14 residues. V lost 6 bases and J 1 base, leaving 16 bases between the germline ends. In DNA, the CDR3 is TGCAGTGCGCAAAGGGGTTCCGGATCCTACGAGCAGTACTTC. Translating gives CSAQRGSGSYEQYF.

This clonotype was detected many times. The chain recombines TRBV15 with TRBJ1-5, with D maybe TRBD1 (6 bases). The CDR3 is 17 residues long. With 0 bases removed from V and 0 bases from J, the gap between germline ends came to 12 bases. Germline CDR1 reads LNHNV; CDR2 reads YYDKDF (reference sequence). The CDR3 sequence: CATSREEAGVSNQPQHF. The CDR3 bases are TGTGCCACCAGCAGAGAGGAGGCAGGGGTTAGCAATCAGCCCCAGCATTTT.

There are many counts of this clonotype. The CDR3 sequence is CASSLGQGGYTF. Here the CDR3 DNA reads TGTGCCAGCAGTTTAGGGCAGGGGGGCTACACCTTC. The chain links TRBV12-3 or TRBV12-4 to TRBJ1-2; tentative D call: TRBD1 (6 bases). The V end was cut by 1 base, the J end by 8 bases, with 8 bases between. The CDR3 is 12 residues long.

The sample holds a few counts of this clonotype. The chain uses TRBV30 and TRBJ1-1, with D unclear. This CDR3 is 15 amino acids long. The germline CDR1 and CDR2 sequences are GTSNPN and SVGIG (reference sequence). Trimming stripped 0 bases from V and 0 bases from J, with 11 bases between. The CDR3 sequence: CAWSVLGPLNTEAFF. The CDR3 DNA is TGTGCCTGGAGTGTACTTGGCCCCCTGAACACTGAAGCTTTCTTT.

Worth noting for this clonotype: A single base separates this from a much larger clone, so it may be a read error. The conserved phenylalanine or tryptophan normally closing the CDR3 is absent here, so this likely arose from a read error. The V call is TRBV7-2, the J call TRBJ1-2, with D possibly TRBD1 on 5 matching bases. The CDR3 runs 13 residues. V lost 1 base, J lost 4 bases, and 7 bases lay in between. From germline, CDR1 is SGHTA and CDR2 FQGNSA. The CDR3 loop is CASSLDRLYGYTL. The DNA of the CDR3 is TGTGCCAGCAGCTTAGACAGGCTCTATGGCTACACCCTC.